One sample yielded the 30 T cell receptor beta chains listed below, sequenced in a study of PD-1 blockade in classical Hodgkin lymphoma. Here immunoSEQ multiplex PCR was the method, and the copy in TCRdb shows in-frame clones only, minus some. The sample contains tens of thousands of clones, more than 75% of which appear only once. All patients experienced relapse after autologous stem cell transplantation, and brentuximab vedotin exposure was variable. Specimen: peripheral blood mononuclear cells (PBMCs), collected before the second cycle of nivolumab. The receptors derive from a human donor with classical Hodgkin lymphoma.

The chain employs TRBV28 and TRBJ2-6; tentatively, D is TRBD1 (6 bases). The CDR3 has 15 residues. Germline CDR1 and CDR2: MDHEN and SYDVKM. Trimming cost V 3 bases and J 2 bases, with 8 bases left between them. CDR3 nucleotides: TGTGCCAGCAGTTTGAAGGGGGCTGGGGCCAACGTCCTGACTTTC. Amino acid sequence: CASSLKGAGANVLTF.

The rearrangement joins TRBV7-8 to TRBJ1-6, with a tentative D call TRBD1 (5 bases). V lost 8 bases, J lost 8 bases, and 13 bases lay in between. The CDR3 totals 13 residues. Germline V CDR1 and CDR2: SGHVS, FQNEAQ. CDR3 in amino acids: CASGRGPDSPLHF. CDR3 in DNA: TGTGCCAGCGGGAGGGGACCTGATTCACCCCTCCACTTT.

The chain carries TRBV5-1 and TRBJ2-2; TRBD1 matches 8 bases. In germline, CDR1 is SGHRS, CDR2 YFSETQ. Trimming cost V 4 bases and J 3 bases; bases outside gene matches: 8. This CDR3 spans 16 amino acids. The CDR3 region has the DNA TGCGCCAGCAGCCACGGGGACAGGCCAGACACCGGGGAGCTGTTTTTT. Protein product: CASSHGDRPDTGELFF.

A single count supports this clone. The chain links TRBV28 to TRBJ2-3; 7 nucleotides match TRBD1. The V gene end was trimmed by 6 bases and the J gene end by 1 base; junction bases not matched to a gene: 10. This CDR3 has 16 amino acids. Germline V lookup: CDR1 MDHEN, CDR2 SYDVKM. The CDR3 nucleotides are TGTGCCAGCAGCCAGACAGGGAGCCGGGGCACAGATACGCAGTATTTT. This gives the protein CASSQTGSRGTDTQYF.

V and J are TRBV4-2 and TRBJ2-1; 10 bases agree with TRBD2. The V gene end was trimmed by 0 bases and the J gene end by 9 bases; junction bases not matched to a gene: 5. CDR1 and CDR2 from the germline V gene are LGHNA and YNFKEQ. The CDR3 length is 15 residues. CDR3 amino acids: CASSQEKRGGSEQFF. The CDR3 DNA follows: TGTGCCAGCAGCCAAGAAAAGCGGGGGGGCAGTGAGCAGTTCTTC.

The V call is TRBV9, the J call TRBJ2-5; D is uncertain. This CDR3 has 13 residues. Per germline, CDR1 SGDLS and CDR2 YYNGEE. Trimming took 2 bases from V and 5 from J, leaving 10 bases between them. CDR3 loop: CASSVLQGETQYF. The CDR3 nucleotides read TGTGCCAGCAGCGTCCTCCAAGGGGAGACCCAGTACTTC. The full variable domain, its missing parts supplied by reference TRBV9 and TRBJ2-5, is DSGVTQTPKHLITATGQRVTLRCSPRSGDLSVYWYQQSLDQGLQFLIQYYNGEERAKGNILERFSAQQFPDLHSELNLSSLELGDSALYFCASSVLQGETQYFGPGTRLLVL.

The genes are TRBV5-1 and TRBJ2-7; no reliable D call. The germline gives CDR1 SGHRS, CDR2 YFSETQ. V shed 2 bases and J shed 7 bases, with 16 bases lying between them. The CDR3 is made up of 14 amino acids. In nucleotides, the CDR3 is TGCGCCAGCAGCTTTGAGGCAACGGAGTTGGAGCAGTACTTC. This sequence encodes CASSFEATELEQYF.

In this sample, this clone turned up once. This chain links TRBV5-6 with TRBJ2-3, with TRBD2 as a possible D gene (6 bases). The CDR3 has 15 residues. The V and J ends lost 4 bases and 2 bases respectively, with 14 bases between them. The germline V gene encodes CDR1 SGHDT and CDR2 YYEEEE. The DNA for the CDR3 is TGTGCCAGCAGCCCTGCTGGGACTCTCACAGATACGCAGTATTTT. Amino acid sequence: CASSPAGTLTDTQYF.

In its sample, this clone was seen once. This rearrangement joins TRBV7-2 to TRBJ2-7; the match to TRBD2 covers 8 bases. Germline V gene data show CDR1 as SGHTA and CDR2 as FQGNSA. CDR3 length: 12 residues. V shed 8 bases, J shed 5 bases, and the junction held 5 bases outside the gene matches. CDR3 bases: TGTGCCAGCCGGGGGGGCCTCAACGAGCAGTACTTC. Encoded protein: CASRGGLNEQYF.

V and J are TRBV2 and TRBJ2-1; maybe TRBD2 (6 bases). Germline lookup yields CDR1 SNHLY and CDR2 FYNNEI. This CDR3 contains 15 residues. V was cut by 8 bases and J by 0 bases, with 14 bases left in between. CDR3 sequence reads: CASWRDRSSYNEQFF. The CDR3 DNA is TGTGCCAGCTGGCGGGACCGTAGCTCCTACAATGAGCAGTTCTTC. Full variable domain (missing parts from reference TRBV2 and TRBJ2-1): EPEVTQTPSHQVTQMGQEVILRCVPISNHLYFYWYRQILGQKVEFLVSFYNNEISEKSEIFDDQFSVERPDGSNFTLKIRSTKLEDSAMYFCASWRDRSSYNEQFFGPGTRLTVL.

The V call is TRBV7-2, the J call TRBJ1-1; unclear D gene. V was shortened by 2 bases and J by 2 bases, with 9 bases between the two germline ends. The V gene's germline CDR1 is SGHTA and CDR2 FQGNSA. The length of the CDR3 is 14 residues. The DNA of the CDR3 is TGTGCCAGCAGCTTAATGGAGGTAAACACTGAAGCTTTCTTT. Protein sequence: CASSLMEVNTEAFF.

The chain joins TRBV7-9 to TRBJ2-7; D ambiguous. The V and J ends lost 1 base and 6 bases respectively, with 16 bases between them. Germline values: CDR1 SEHNR, CDR2 FQNEAQ (reference sequence). This CDR3 comprises 15 residues. Written as DNA, the CDR3 is TGTGCCAGCAGCTTAGGTGAGGTGCTGTGGGGCGAGCAGTACTTC. It codes for CASSLGEVLWGEQYF.

The chain carries TRBV7-2 and TRBJ2-1; TRBD2 matches 8 bases. V shed 2 bases and J 6 bases; nucleotides not matched to a gene: 12. Germline CDR1 is SGHTA and CDR2 is FQGNSA. The CDR3 has 17 amino acids. The CDR3 here is CASSLFGGGSLFNEQFF. CDR3 coding DNA: TGTGCCAGCAGCTTATTCGGCGGGGGGTCCTTGTTCAATGAGCAGTTCTTC.

This chain uses TRBV12-2 with TRBJ1-1. TRBV12-2 is marked as a pseudogene. This CDR3 is built from 16 residues. CDR3 nucleotides: TGTGCAAGTCGCTTGGGTACCCGGGGAGGGAACACTGAAGCTTTCTTT. This gives the protein CASRLGTRGGNTEAFF.

The DNA for the CDR3 is TGCGCCAGCAGCTTGGGCGGGGGGAACACTGAAGCTTTCTTT. It is translated as CASSLGGGNTEAFF. The V and J genes are TRBV5-1 and TRBJ1-1, with D tentatively TRBD1 (5 bases). The V and J ends lost 0 bases and 1 base respectively, with 7 bases between them. Germline-derived CDR1 and CDR2 are SGHRS and YFSETQ. The CDR3 runs 14 residues.

Here the CDR3 reads CASSSRAPDRGLDNEQFF. The CDR3 DNA reads as TGTGCCAGCAGCTCCCGGGCCCCCGACAGGGGTCTAGACAATGAGCAGTTCTTC. The V and J genes are TRBV7-6 and TRBJ2-1; 8 nucleotides line up with TRBD1. CDR1 is SGHVS, CDR2 FNYEAQ, per germline. V was pared by 4 bases and J by 5 bases, with 16 bases of the junction left unmatched. This CDR3 is 18 amino acids long.

The chain couples TRBV6-1 to TRBJ1-5, with a tentative D call TRBD1 (5 bases). V gave up 7 bases and J gave up 2 bases, with 12 bases separating them. The CDR3 sequence is 14 residues long. Per the germline V gene, CDR1 is MNHNS and CDR2 is SASEGT. This CDR3 is CASTSGVGNQPQHF. In nucleotides, the CDR3 is TGTGCCAGCACGTCGGGGGTTGGCAATCAGCCCCAGCATTTT.

This clone was recorded once. The chain employs TRBV5-1 and TRBJ2-7, with TRBD1 identical over 7 bases. With 4 bases clipped from V and 1 base from J, the junction kept 5 bases outside the gene matches. Germline V gene lookup returns CDR1 SGHRS and CDR2 YFSETQ. CDR3 length equals 14 residues. CDR3 coding DNA: TGCGCCAGCAGCCTAGGGACAGTTTCCTACGAGCAGTACTTC. Translating it yields CASSLGTVSYEQYF.

The chain combines TRBV4-1 with TRBJ2-7, with 10 nucleotides matching TRBD1. Germline V gives CDR1 MGHRA, CDR2 YSYEKL. This CDR3 is 16 amino acids long. The V gene end was trimmed by 0 bases and the J gene end by 1 base; junction bases not matched to a gene: 3. The CDR3 sequence is CASSQDPGQGSYEQYF. CDR3 bases: TGCGCCAGCAGCCAAGATCCGGGACAGGGGTCCTACGAGCAGTACTTC.

The chain recombines TRBV5-5 with TRBJ2-2, with 7 nucleotides matching TRBD2. Germline V gives CDR1 SGHKS, CDR2 YYEKEE (reference sequence). The CDR3 is 19 residues long. Trimming at V came to 0 bases and at J to 2 bases, leaving 13 bases not matched to a gene. The CDR3 protein is CASSLARRGGLKNTGELFF. The CDR3 DNA is TGTGCCAGCAGCTTGGCTCGGAGGGGAGGGTTGAAAAACACCGGGGAGCTGTTTTTT.

The sample holds one count of this clone. This sequence joins TRBV27 and TRBJ2-1; the match to TRBD1 covers 7 bases. The CDR3 has 14 amino acids. Losses at the gene ends were 5 bases for V and 2 bases for J; bases not matched to a gene: 3. Looked up from germline, CDR1 is MNHEY and CDR2 is SMNVEV (reference sequence). CDR3 protein: CASSPQGAYNEQFF. Here the CDR3 DNA reads TGTGCCAGCAGTCCCCAGGGGGCCTACAATGAGCAGTTCTTC.

For this clone: The identical CDR3 is also encoded by other nucleotide sequences in the sample. The chain couples TRBV5-1 to TRBJ1-1; 7 bases fit TRBD1. J was trimmed by 4 bases and V by 0 bases; bases with no gene match: 3. Germline lookup yields CDR1 SGHRS and CDR2 YFSETQ. This CDR3 spans 14 amino acids. The CDR3 DNA reads as TGCGCCAGCAGCTTGGGACAGGGAAGCACTGAAGCTTTCTTT. This gives the protein CASSLGQGSTEAFF.

The CDR3 loop is CASSPGLVGTGELFF. The DNA for the CDR3 is TGTGCCAGCAGCCCCGGCCTAGTTGGCACCGGGGAGCTGTTTTTT. The rearrangement joins TRBV11-3 to TRBJ2-2, with D unresolved. This CDR3 region has 15 residues. CDR1 is SGHNT and CDR2 is YENEEA in the germline V gene. V shed 5 bases and J shed 4 bases, with 14 bases lying between them.

The genes are TRBV21-1 and TRBJ1-1. TRBV21-1 is marked as a pseudogene. This CDR3 is 16 amino acids long. The CDR3 region is CASRKAGGTTQTEAFF. CDR3 bases: TGTGCCAGCAGGAAAGCCGGAGGGACAACCCAAACTGAAGCTTTCTTT.

V gene TRBV4-2 combines with J gene TRBJ2-2; a weak D match, TRBD1 (6 bases). Germline V lookup: CDR1 LGHNA, CDR2 YNFKEQ. This CDR3 contains 19 residues. V was clipped by 3 bases and J by 2 bases, with 22 bases between them. The CDR3 nucleotides read TGTGCCAGCAGCCATCCCCGGGCTGGCGGACAGTTCAACACCGGGGAGCTGTTTTTT. This encodes CASSHPRAGGQFNTGELFF.

The chain combines TRBV5-1 with TRBJ2-7; the D call may be TRBD1 or TRBD2 (5 bases each). Looked up from germline, CDR1 is SGHRS and CDR2 is YFSETQ. The V gene lost 4 bases and the J gene lost 0 bases, with 11 bases spanning the gap. The CDR3 length is 14 residues. Here the CDR3 DNA reads TGCGCCAGCAGCCTATCGAGGGGCTCCTACGAGCAGTACTTC. Its translation: CASSLSRGSYEQYF.

Only a few counts were recorded for this clone. The rearrangement joins TRBV7-9 to TRBJ1-1; possible D gene TRBD1, 5 bases. The CDR3 totals 13 residues. The ends were cut back, 5 bases at V and 7 bases at J, with 14 bases in the middle. Looked up from germline, CDR1 is SEHNR and CDR2 is FQNEAQ (reference sequence). The CDR3 is CASSPPIDSEAFF. In DNA form, the CDR3 reads TGTGCCAGCAGCCCACCGATCGACAGTGAAGCTTTCTTT.

This chain connects TRBV6-1 to TRBJ2-7; D possibly corresponds to TRBD1 (6 bases). There are 18 residues in the CDR3. CDR1 is MNHNS, CDR2 SASEGT, per germline. V gave up 0 bases and J gave up 4 bases, with 22 bases separating them. This chain's CDR3 is CASSEAKAARGGYYEQYF. The CDR3 bases are TGTGCCAGCAGTGAAGCGAAAGCGGCCAGGGGCGGGTATTACGAGCAGTACTTC.

V usage is TRBV5-1 and J usage is TRBJ1-5; no clear D gene. V was cut by 4 bases and J by 4 bases, with 9 bases left in between. The CDR3 extends over 13 amino acids. Germline V gives CDR1 SGHRS, CDR2 YFSETQ. The CDR3 DNA reads as TGCGCCAGCAGCCGTTTGGGTAATCAGCCCCAGCATTTT. Translation gives CASSRLGNQPQHF.

The V and J genes are TRBV4-2 and TRBJ2-5; D gene uncertain. CDR3 length equals 13 residues. CDR1 is LGHNA, CDR2 YNFKEQ, per germline. Trimming took 5 bases from V and 5 from J, leaving 12 bases between them. CDR3 sequence: CASSMLVEETQYF. CDR3 sequence (DNA): TGTGCCAGCAGCATGCTAGTCGAGGAGACCCAGTACTTC.